A selection of T cell receptor beta chains follows, all from one sample in a study of cytomegalovirus exposure and HLA in healthy donors. TCRdb's table, derived via immunoSEQ multiplex PCR, lists solely in-frame clones and lacks some. The sample carries approximately 97,000 clones, roughly 95% recorded once. The source material was PBMCs. These receptors all come from a woman aged 18-29 years in good health and CMV-seronegative. Each CDR3 is given with its conserved first and last residue. D genes are given only for firm matches. Clone size is not always given. Where it is, it says once, few, many or a class for expanded clones.

CDR3 protein: CASSSLVRFYNSPLHF
CDR3 DNA: TGTGCCAGCAGTTCCCTAGTGAGGTTCTATAATTCACCCCTCCACTTT
clone size: -
V gene: TRBV27
J gene: TRBJ1-6
CDR3 length: 16
D gene: -

CDR3 protein: CASSDRGRNNEKLFF
CDR3 DNA: TGTGCCAGCAGTGACAGGGGGCGAAATAATGAAAAACTGTTTTTT
clone size: -
V gene: TRBV6-1
J gene: TRBJ1-4
CDR3 length: 15
D gene: TRBD1

CDR3 protein: CATSRGIQGASTGELFF
CDR3 DNA: TGTGCCACCAGCAGAGGGATACAGGGGGCGTCCACCGGGGAGCTGTTTTTT
clone size: -
V gene: TRBV15
J gene: TRBJ2-2
CDR3 length: 17
D gene: TRBD1

CDR3 protein: CASSESGLAGVLELFF
CDR3 DNA: TGCGCCAGCAGTGAGTCGGGACTAGCGGGAGTTTTGGAGCTGTTTTTT
clone size: -
V gene: TRBV10-1
J gene: TRBJ2-2
CDR3 length: 16
D gene: TRBD2

CDR3 protein: CASSHLAGGSSYNEQFF
CDR3 DNA: TGTGCCAGCAGCCACCTAGCGGGGGGGAGCTCCTACAATGAGCAGTTCTTC
clone size: -
V gene: TRBV14
J gene: TRBJ2-1
CDR3 length: 17
D gene: TRBD2

CDR3 protein: CASSLASTNTGELFF
CDR3 DNA: TGTGCCAGCAGCTTAGCCTCTACGAACACCGGGGAGCTGTTTTTT
clone size: -
V gene: TRBV7-9
J gene: TRBJ2-2
CDR3 length: 15
D gene: -

CDR3 protein: CASSLSMDKVIYF
CDR3 DNA: TGTGCCAGCAGCCTTAGCATGGACAAGGTCATATATTTT
clone size: once
V gene: TRBV7-6
J gene: TRBJ1-3
CDR3 length: 13
D gene: -

CDR3 protein: CASSPRTGGSGNTIYF
CDR3 DNA: TGTGCCAGCTCACCCCGGACAGGGGGCTCTGGAAACACCATATATTTT
clone size: once
V gene: TRBV18
J gene: TRBJ1-3
CDR3 length: 16
D gene: TRBD1

CDR3 protein: CASSTSEMNTEAFF
CDR3 DNA: TGTGCCAGCAGCACTAGTGAAATGAACACTGAAGCTTTCTTT
clone size: -
V gene: TRBV7-8
J gene: TRBJ1-1
CDR3 length: 14
D gene: -

CDR3 protein: CSAPSGAGDRNEAFF
CDR3 DNA: TGCAGCGCCCCCAGCGGGGCAGGGGATCGGAATGAAGCTTTCTTT
clone size: -
V gene: TRBV29-1
J gene: TRBJ1-1
CDR3 length: 15
D gene: -

CDR3 protein: CASSLATSGGYNEQFF
CDR3 DNA: TGTGCCAGCAGCTTAGCGACTAGCGGGGGGTACAATGAGCAGTTCTTC
clone size: once
V gene: TRBV7-9
J gene: TRBJ2-1
CDR3 length: 16
D gene: TRBD2

CDR3 protein: CASSPQGAGTGNEQFF
CDR3 DNA: TGTGCCAGCAGCCCCCAAGGGGCGGGGACCGGCAATGAGCAGTTCTTC
clone size: -
V gene: TRBV11-2
J gene: TRBJ2-1
CDR3 length: 16
D gene: -

CDR3 protein: CASSSTGDYSNQPQHF
CDR3 DNA: TGTGCCAGCAGTTCGACAGGAGACTATAGCAATCAGCCCCAGCATTTT
clone size: -
V gene: TRBV27
J gene: TRBJ1-5
CDR3 length: 16
D gene: -

CDR3 protein: CASSSAGLHHEQFF
CDR3 DNA: TGCGCCAGCAGTAGCGCAGGCTTGCATCATGAGCAGTTCTTC
clone size: -
V gene: TRBV5-1
J gene: TRBJ2-1
CDR3 length: 14
D gene: -

CDR3 protein: CASSQITGGNQPQHF
CDR3 DNA: TGCGCCAGCAGCCAAATCACTGGGGGGAATCAGCCCCAGCATTTT
clone size: -
V gene: TRBV4-3
J gene: TRBJ1-5
CDR3 length: 15
D gene: -

CDR3 protein: CASSSGDSRNTIYF
CDR3 DNA: TGTGCCAGCAGTTCCGGGGACAGTAGAAACACCATATATTTT
clone size: -
V gene: TRBV27
J gene: TRBJ1-3
CDR3 length: 14
D gene: TRBD1

CDR3 protein: CASRLAGEENEQFF
CDR3 DNA: TGCGCCAGCCGACTAGCGGGAGAAGAGAATGAGCAGTTCTTC
clone size: -
V gene: TRBV5-1
J gene: TRBJ2-1
CDR3 length: 14
D gene: TRBD2

CDR3 protein: CAISRTGDRETQYF
CDR3 DNA: TGTGCCATCAGTAGGACAGGGGACCGAGAGACCCAGTACTTC
clone size: -
V gene: TRBV10-3
J gene: TRBJ2-5
CDR3 length: 14
D gene: TRBD1

CDR3 protein: CASSLVAGGGEQYF
CDR3 DNA: TGTGCCAGCAGCTTAGTTGCAGGGGGAGGCGAGCAGTACTTC
clone size: once
V gene: TRBV13
J gene: TRBJ2-7
CDR3 length: 14
D gene: -

CDR3 protein: CASSYAPGAGELFF
CDR3 DNA: TGTGCCAGCAGTTATGCGCCCGGGGCCGGGGAGCTGTTTTTT
clone size: -
V gene: TRBV6-5
J gene: TRBJ2-2
CDR3 length: 14
D gene: -

CDR3 protein: CASRPSGALANTGELFF
CDR3 DNA: TGTGCCAGCAGGCCCTCAGGGGCCCTCGCGAACACCGGGGAGCTGTTTTTT
clone size: -
V gene: TRBV6-4
J gene: TRBJ2-2
CDR3 length: 17
D gene: -

CDR3 protein: CASSLDSQTEAFF
CDR3 DNA: TGCGCCAGCAGCTTGGACAGTCAAACTGAAGCTTTCTTT
clone size: -
V gene: TRBV5-1
J gene: TRBJ1-1
CDR3 length: 13
D gene: -

CDR3 protein: CASSVPQTNIRQGYNEQFF
CDR3 DNA: TGTGCCAGCAGCGTACCTCAGACAAACATACGACAGGGTTACAATGAGCAGTTCTTC
clone size: -
V gene: TRBV9
J gene: TRBJ2-1
CDR3 length: 19
D gene: TRBD1

CDR3 protein: CASSDGTGDGANVLTF
CDR3 DNA: TGTGCCAGCAGTGACGGTACGGGGGACGGGGCCAACGTCCTGACTTTC
clone size: once
V gene: TRBV6-1
J gene: TRBJ2-6
CDR3 length: 16
D gene: -

CDR3 protein: CASSYSPAGGAGELFF
CDR3 DNA: TGTGCCAGCAGTTACTCACCAGCGGGAGGTGCCGGGGAGCTGTTTTTT
clone size: -
V gene: TRBV6-5
J gene: TRBJ2-2
CDR3 length: 16
D gene: TRBD2

CDR3 protein: CASTIQGRDQPQHF
CDR3 DNA: TGTGCCAGTACTATACAGGGAAGAGATCAGCCCCAGCATTTT
clone size: -
V gene: TRBV19
J gene: TRBJ1-5
CDR3 length: 14
D gene: -

CDR3 protein: CASSMLAEQETQYF
CDR3 DNA: TGTGCCAGTAGTATGCTAGCGGAGCAAGAGACCCAGTACTTC
clone size: -
V gene: TRBV19
J gene: TRBJ2-5
CDR3 length: 14
D gene: TRBD2

CDR3 protein: CASSLGLGQGVDEQFF
CDR3 DNA: TGTGCCAGCAGCTTAGGCCTTGGACAGGGGGTTGATGAGCAGTTCTTC
clone size: once
V gene: TRBV11-3
J gene: TRBJ2-1
CDR3 length: 16
D gene: TRBD1

CDR3 protein: CASSIGAYEQYF
CDR3 DNA: TGTGCCAGTAGTATTGGGGCATACGAGCAGTACTTC
clone size: once
V gene: TRBV19
J gene: TRBJ2-7
CDR3 length: 12
D gene: -